This record concerns one TCR beta chain sequence. Its specificity is not known. The data stem from a study of early T cells in non-severe SARS-CoV-2 infection. Looking at the study overall: The input, bulk RNA from unsorted whole blood, was sequenced, and chains were unpaired.

Study-level results: Anti-spike CD8 responses were favored in VDJdb matching, and private and CD4 specificities were missed.

Attached unique molecular identifiers marked individual cDNA molecules. From the 5' RACE reads, TCRdb called clonotypes with MiXCR, one entry per CDR3 protein. The sample yields about 49,000 distinct CDR3 sequences, roughly 12% seen once. V was shortened by 7 bases and J by 2 bases, with 15 bases between the two germline ends. Per germline, CDR1 SQVTM and CDR2 ANQGSEA. The CDR3 contains 13 residues. The receptor comes from an adult who was a healthcare worker with PCR-confirmed SARS-CoV-2 infection or an uninfected control (not recorded which). The chain links TRBV29-1 to TRBJ2-7; possibly TRBD1 for D (6 bases). The material was whole blood, obtained at baseline. CDR3 in amino acids: CSGCQGQTYEQYF. In DNA form, the CDR3 reads TGCAGCGGGTGTCAGGGGCAAACCTACGAGCAGTACTTC.